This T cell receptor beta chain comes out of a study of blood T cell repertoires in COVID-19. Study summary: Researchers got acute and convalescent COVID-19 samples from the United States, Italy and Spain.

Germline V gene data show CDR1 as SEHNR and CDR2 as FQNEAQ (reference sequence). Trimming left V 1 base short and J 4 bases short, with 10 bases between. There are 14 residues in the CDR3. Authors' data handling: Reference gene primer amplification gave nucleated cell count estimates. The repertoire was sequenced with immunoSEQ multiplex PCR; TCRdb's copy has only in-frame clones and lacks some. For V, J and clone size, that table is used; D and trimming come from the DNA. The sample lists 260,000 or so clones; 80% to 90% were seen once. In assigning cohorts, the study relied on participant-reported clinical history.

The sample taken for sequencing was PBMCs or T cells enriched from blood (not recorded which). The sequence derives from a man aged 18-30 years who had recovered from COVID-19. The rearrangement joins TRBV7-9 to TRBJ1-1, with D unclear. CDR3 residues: CASSLGASVTEAFF. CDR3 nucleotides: TGTGCCAGCAGCTTAGGGGCCTCGGTCACTGAAGCTTTCTTT.